The clone carrying this TCR beta chain appeared a single time. The antigen remains unidentified. The CDR3 sequence is 14 residues long. The V end was cut by 6 bases, the J end by 9 bases, with 18 bases between. Germline-derived CDR1 and CDR2 are MNHEY and SVGAGI. Measured with immunoSEQ multiplex PCR; TCRdb has only the in-frame clones, and not every one. This sample has 150,000 or so clones, with roughly nine tenths found just once. The sample belongs to a study of T cell responses to AZD1222 COVID-19 vaccine. Overall study findings and caveats: Clonal diversity was possibly underestimated, and the donors were mostly white British, with more females. Only 5 or 6 AZD1222 recipients were seropositive at baseline. As reported, nearly half of all spike-specific TCRs target variant regions that are unmutated.

Analyses pooled second doses at about 4 or about 12 weeks. This receptor was taken from an adult who received the AZD1222 COVID-19 vaccine. The chain links TRBV6-5 to TRBJ2-1, with D maybe TRBD2 (5 bases). Source: peripheral blood, taken 28 days after the second AZD1222 dose. The DNA of the CDR3 is TGTGCCAGCAGGAGGGAACCCCTCACTGGTGAGCAGTTCTTC. As protein: CASRREPLTGEQFF.